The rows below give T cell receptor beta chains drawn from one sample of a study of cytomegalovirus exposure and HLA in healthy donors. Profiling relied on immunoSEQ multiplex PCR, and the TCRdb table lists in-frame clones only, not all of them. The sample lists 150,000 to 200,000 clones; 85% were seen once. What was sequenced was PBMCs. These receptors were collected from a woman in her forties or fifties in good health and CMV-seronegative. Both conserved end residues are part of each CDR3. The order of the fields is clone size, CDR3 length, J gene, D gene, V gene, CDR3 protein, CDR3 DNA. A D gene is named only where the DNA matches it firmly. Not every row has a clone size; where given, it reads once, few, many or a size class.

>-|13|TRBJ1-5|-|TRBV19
CASNWGRNQPQHF
TGTGCCAGTAACTGGGGGCGAAATCAGCCCCAGCATTTT
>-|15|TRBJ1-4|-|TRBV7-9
CASSLVLSTNEKLFF
TGTGCCAGCAGCTTAGTCCTGTCAACTAATGAAAAACTGTTTTTT
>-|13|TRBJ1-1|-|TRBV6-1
CASRSQGSQAAFF
TGTGCCAGCAGGTCACAGGGTTCACAGGCGGCTTTCTTT
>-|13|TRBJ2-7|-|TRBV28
CATAGAKAYEQYF
TGTGCCACAGCAGGGGCCAAGGCCTACGAGCAGTACTTC
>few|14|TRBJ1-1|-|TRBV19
CASGAGASDTEAFF
TGTGCCAGTGGTGCGGGGGCCTCGGACACTGAAGCTTTCTTT
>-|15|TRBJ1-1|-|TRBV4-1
CASRKEGQINTEAFF
TGCGCCAGCAGGAAAGAAGGACAGATAAACACTGAAGCTTTCTTT
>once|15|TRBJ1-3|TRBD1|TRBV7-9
CASRYSGGSGNTIYF
TGTGCCAGCAGATATTCAGGGGGCTCTGGAAACACCATATATTTT
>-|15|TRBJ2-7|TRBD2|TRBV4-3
CASSQDWRGTREQYF
TGCGCCAGCAGCCAAGATTGGAGAGGGACTAGGGAGCAGTACTTC
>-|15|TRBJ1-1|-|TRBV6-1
CASSLGGYRNTEAFF
TGTGCCAGCAGCCTGGGGGGATACAGGAACACTGAAGCTTTCTTT
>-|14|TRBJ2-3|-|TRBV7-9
CASSLMGSADTQYF
TGTGCCAGCAGCTTAATGGGGAGCGCAGATACGCAGTATTTT
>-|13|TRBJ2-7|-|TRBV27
CASSPSRLVPQYF
TGTGCCAGCAGTCCATCTCGACTTGTGCCGCAGTACTTC
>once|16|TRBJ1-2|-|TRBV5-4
CASSLVVSGARYGYTF
TGTGCCAGCAGCTTGGTCGTATCAGGGGCTCGATATGGCTACACCTTC
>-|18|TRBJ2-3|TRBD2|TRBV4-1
CASSQDQPGGSWADTQYF
TGCGCCAGCAGCCAAGATCAACCCGGCGGGAGCTGGGCAGATACGCAGTATTTT
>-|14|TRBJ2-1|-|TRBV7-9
CASSRGQTYNEQFF
TGTGCCAGCAGCCGTGGACAGACATACAATGAGCAGTTCTTC
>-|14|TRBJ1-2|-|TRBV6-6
CASSHRERFYGYTF
TGTGCCAGCAGCCACAGGGAACGGTTCTATGGCTACACCTTC
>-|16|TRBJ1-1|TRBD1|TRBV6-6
CASSYPRQGGNTEAFF
TGTGCCAGCAGTTACCCCCGACAGGGGGGGAACACTGAAGCTTTCTTT
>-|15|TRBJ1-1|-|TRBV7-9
CASSLVAGMYTEAFF
TGTGCCAGCAGCTTAGTCGCCGGGATGTACACTGAAGCTTTCTTT
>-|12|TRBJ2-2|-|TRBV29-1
CSVARNTGELFF
TGCAGCGTTGCTAGGAACACCGGGGAGCTGTTTTTT
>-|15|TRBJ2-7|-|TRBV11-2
CASSLVGGSSYEQYF
TGTGCCAGCAGCTTAGTCGGGGGAAGCTCCTACGAGCAGTACTTC
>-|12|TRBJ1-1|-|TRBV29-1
CSVGNTNTEAFF
TGCAGCGTTGGTAATACTAACACTGAAGCTTTCTTT
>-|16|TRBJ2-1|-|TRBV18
CASSPPKQSSYNEQFF
TGTGCCAGCTCACCACCTAAACAGAGCTCCTACAATGAGCAGTTCTTC
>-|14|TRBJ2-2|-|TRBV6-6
CASLRDGIGGELFF
TGTGCCAGCCTGCGGGACGGGATAGGCGGGGAGCTGTTTTTT
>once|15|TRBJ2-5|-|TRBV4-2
CASSQIVRSKETQYF
TGTGCCAGCAGCCAAATAGTCCGAAGCAAAGAGACCCAGTACTTC
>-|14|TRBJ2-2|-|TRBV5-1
CASSKTVNTGELFF
TGCGCCAGCAGCAAGACAGTCAACACCGGGGAGCTGTTTTTT
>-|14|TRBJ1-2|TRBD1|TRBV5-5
CASSFRQGDYGYTF
TGTGCCAGCAGCTTCCGACAGGGAGACTATGGCTACACCTTC
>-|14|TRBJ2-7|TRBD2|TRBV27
CASSLLLARYEQYF
TGTGCCAGCAGTTTACTACTAGCGCGATACGAGCAGTACTTC
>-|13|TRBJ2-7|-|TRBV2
CASKVQGSYEQYF
TGTGCCAGCAAAGTTCAGGGTTCCTACGAGCAGTACTTC
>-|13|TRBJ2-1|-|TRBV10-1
CASTQGAYNEQFF
TGCGCCAGCACCCAGGGCGCCTACAATGAGCAGTTCTTC
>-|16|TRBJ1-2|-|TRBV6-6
CASSPQGSPPSDGYTF
TGTGCCAGCAGCCCTCAGGGGTCCCCACCGAGTGATGGCTACACCTTC
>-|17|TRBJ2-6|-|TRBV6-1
CASSEGWRSSGANVLTF
TGTGCCAGCAGTGAAGGTTGGCGGAGCTCTGGGGCCAACGTCCTGACTTTC
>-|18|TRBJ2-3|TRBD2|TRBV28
CASSFFGGTRGSTDTQYF
TGTGCCAGCAGTTTCTTCGGAGGGACTAGGGGGAGCACAGATACGCAGTATTTT
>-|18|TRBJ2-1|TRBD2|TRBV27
CASSPHFRTSGRDNEQFF
TGTGCCAGCAGTCCCCACTTCCGGACTAGCGGGAGAGACAATGAGCAGTTCTTC
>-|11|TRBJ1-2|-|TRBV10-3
CAISGAGGYTF
TGTGCCATCAGTGGGGCCGGTGGCTACACCTTC
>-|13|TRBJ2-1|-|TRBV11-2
CASSLGGWNEQFF
TGTGCCAGCAGCTTAGGAGGGTGGAATGAGCAGTTCTTC
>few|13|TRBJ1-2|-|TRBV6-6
CASSYGTNYGYTF
TGTGCCAGCAGTTACGGCACTAACTATGGCTACACCTTC
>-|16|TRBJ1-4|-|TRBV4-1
CASSQEAGPLGEKLFF
TGCGCCAGCAGCCAAGAAGCAGGGCCCCTAGGGGAAAAACTGTTTTTT
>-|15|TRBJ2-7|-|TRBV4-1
CASSRTTGEGYEQYF
TGCGCCAGCAGCCGCACGACAGGGGAGGGCTACGAGCAGTACTTC
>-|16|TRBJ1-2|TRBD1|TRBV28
CASSFRTTGINYGYTF
TGTGCCAGCAGTTTTAGAACGACAGGGATTAACTATGGCTACACCTTC
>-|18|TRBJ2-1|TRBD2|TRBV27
CASSLGGTSGREYNEQFF
TGTGCCAGCAGTTTAGGCGGGACTAGCGGGAGAGAATACAATGAGCAGTTCTTC
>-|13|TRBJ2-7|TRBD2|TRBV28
CASSLAGGREQYF
TGTGCCAGCAGTTTAGCGGGAGGAAGGGAGCAGTACTTC
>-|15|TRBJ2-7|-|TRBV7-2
CASSLGRGQAYEQYF
TGTGCCAGCAGCTTAGGGAGGGGGCAAGCCTACGAGCAGTACTTC
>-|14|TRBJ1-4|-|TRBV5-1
CASSLQGTNEKLFF
TGCGCCAGCAGCTTACAGGGCACTAATGAAAAACTGTTTTTT
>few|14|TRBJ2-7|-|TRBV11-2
CASSLPPPSYEQYF
TGTGCCAGCAGCTTACCTCCCCCCTCCTACGAGCAGTACTTC
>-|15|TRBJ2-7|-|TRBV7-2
CASSLGSGRSYEQYF
TGTGCCAGCAGCTTAGGGTCAGGGAGGTCCTACGAGCAGTACTTC